This entry describes one TCR beta chain. Antigen: not known. V lost 9 bases and J 0 bases, leaving 14 bases between the germline ends. The CDR3 covers 14 residues. Per the germline V gene, CDR1 is ENHRY and CDR2 is SYGVKD. This sample is drawn from a study of T-cell memory formation after mild COVID-19. At the level of the study: Largely, TCR clusters stayed within a single donor. Study results and caveats: Pre-infection memory already had some responding clones, implying cross-reactive memory joined.

From the 5' RACE reads, TCRdb called clonotypes with MiXCR, one entry per CDR3 protein. In the table there are approximately 150,000 distinct CDR3 sequences, about a fifth of which are singletons. Sequencing was carried out using PBMCs or a T cell subset sorted from them (not recorded which). The chain recombines TRBV10-3 with TRBJ1-1; possible D gene TRBD1, 5 bases. The clonotype was recovered from an adult woman who had mild COVID-19 (a few samples of this study predate the infection). Cell type and time point are not known. The CDR3 here is CAMASGRMNTEAFF. The CDR3 nucleotides read TGTGCCATGGCCTCGGGACGGATGAACACTGAAGCTTTCTTT.